This T cell receptor (beta chain) stems from a study of blood T cell repertoires in COVID-19. Germline values: CDR1 LNHDA, CDR2 SQIVND (reference sequence). The ends were cut back, 6 bases at V and 2 bases at J, with 9 bases in the middle. This CDR3 spans 13 amino acids. Repertoires were generated with immunoSEQ multiplex PCR, while TCRdb's copy carries only in-frame clones and drops some. Of 400,000 to 500,000 clones in the sample, more than 75% are singletons; the top ten hold 1.5% to 2%. The sample consisted of PBMCs or T cells enriched from blood (not recorded which). V is TRBV19 and J is TRBJ2-3; a possible D gene is TRBD2 (5 bases). The sequence came from a woman aged 40 to 49 who had recovered from COVID-19. CDR3 nucleotides: TGTGCCAGTAGGAAGACTAACACAGATACGCAGTATTTT. Translation: CASRKTNTDTQYF.